This T cell receptor beta chain was documented in a study of long-term antiretroviral therapy in people with HIV. Overall study findings and caveats: Repertoire dominance by clones expanded before ART was seen at all time points.

An immunoSEQ assay, version v3.0, was performed at survey level. Sequencing aimed at roughly 35,000-55,000 T-cell genomes per sample. The repertoire was sequenced with immunoSEQ multiplex PCR; TCRdb's copy has only in-frame clones and lacks some. Found here are 30,000 or so clones, approximately 74% of them singletons; the top ten hold under 4%. Notes on this clone: Its target is unknown.

The CDR3 contains 13 residues. V lost 5 bases and J lost 4; bases outside the gene matches: 3. Germline CDR1 and CDR2: SGHRS and YFSETQ. V gene TRBV5-1 combines with J gene TRBJ2-7, with 10 bases lining up with TRBD2. The sample consisted of unsorted PBMCs, taken 3 years after starting antiretroviral therapy. The sequence was collected from a man aged 45-60 years with HIV. For the CDR3, the DNA is TGCGCCAGCAGGGGGACTAGCGAATACGAGCAGTACTTC. This gives the protein CASRGTSEYEQYF.